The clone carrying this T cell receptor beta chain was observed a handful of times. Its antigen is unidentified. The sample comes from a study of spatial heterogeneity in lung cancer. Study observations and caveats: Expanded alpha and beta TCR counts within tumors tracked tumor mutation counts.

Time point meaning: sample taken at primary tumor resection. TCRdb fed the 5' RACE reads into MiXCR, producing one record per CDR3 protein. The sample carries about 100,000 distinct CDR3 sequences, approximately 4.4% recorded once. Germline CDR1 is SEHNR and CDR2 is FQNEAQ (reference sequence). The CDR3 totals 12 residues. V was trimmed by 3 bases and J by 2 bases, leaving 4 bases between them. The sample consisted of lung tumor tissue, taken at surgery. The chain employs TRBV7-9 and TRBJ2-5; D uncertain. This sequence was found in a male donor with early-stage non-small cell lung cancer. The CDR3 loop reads CASSFFQETQYF. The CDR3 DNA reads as TGTGCCAGCAGCTTCTTTCAAGAGACCCAGTACTTC.